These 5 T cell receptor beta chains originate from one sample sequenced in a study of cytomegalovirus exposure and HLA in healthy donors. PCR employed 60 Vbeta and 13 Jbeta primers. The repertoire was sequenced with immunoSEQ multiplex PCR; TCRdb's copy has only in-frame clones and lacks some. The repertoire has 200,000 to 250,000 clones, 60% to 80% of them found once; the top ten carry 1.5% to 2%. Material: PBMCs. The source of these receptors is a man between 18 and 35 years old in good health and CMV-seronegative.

Here the CDR3 DNA reads TGTGCCAGCAGCTTCAGGGGGCCCACTGAAGCTTTCTTT. This encodes CASSFRGPTEAFF. The V and J genes are TRBV25-1 and TRBJ1-1; 8 nucleotides line up with TRBD1. The length of the CDR3 is 13 residues. Trimming cost V 6 bases and J 4 bases; bases outside gene matches: 4. Germline CDR1 reads MGHDK; CDR2 reads SYGVNS.

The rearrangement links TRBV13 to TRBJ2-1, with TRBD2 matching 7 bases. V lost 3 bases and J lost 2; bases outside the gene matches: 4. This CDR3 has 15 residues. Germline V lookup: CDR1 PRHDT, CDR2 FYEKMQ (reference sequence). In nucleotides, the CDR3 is TGTGCCAGCAGCTTGTCTAGCGGCACCTACAATGAGCAGTTCTTC. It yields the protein CASSLSSGTYNEQFF.

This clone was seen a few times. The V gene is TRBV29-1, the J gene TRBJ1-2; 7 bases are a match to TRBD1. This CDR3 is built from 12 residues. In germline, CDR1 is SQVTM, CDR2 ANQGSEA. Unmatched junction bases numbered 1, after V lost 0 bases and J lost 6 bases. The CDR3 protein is CSVEDRGNGYTF. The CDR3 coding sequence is TGCAGCGTTGAAGACAGGGGGAATGGCTACACCTTC.

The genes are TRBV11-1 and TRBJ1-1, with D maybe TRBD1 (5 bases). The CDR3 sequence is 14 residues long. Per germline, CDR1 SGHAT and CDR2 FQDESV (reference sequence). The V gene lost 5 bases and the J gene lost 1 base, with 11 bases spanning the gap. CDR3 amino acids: CASSADGGNTEAFF. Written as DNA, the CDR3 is TGTGCCAGCAGCGCTGACGGGGGGAACACTGAAGCTTTCTTT.

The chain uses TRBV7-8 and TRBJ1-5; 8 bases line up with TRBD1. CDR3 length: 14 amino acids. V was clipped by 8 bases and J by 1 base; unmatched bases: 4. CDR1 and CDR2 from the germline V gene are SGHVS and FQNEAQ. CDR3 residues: CASGRTGSNQPQHF. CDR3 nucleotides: TGTGCCAGCGGGAGGACAGGGAGCAATCAGCCCCAGCATTTT.